This TCR beta chain appears in the sequencing data of a study of neoadjuvant anti-PD-1 for oral cavity cancer. Study-wide findings and caveats: With a few patients per group, TCR findings need larger cohorts. Higher pretreatment Treg/Th17 ratios tracked higher pretreatment blood clonality.

Details on this clone: No antigen is known for it.

The CDR3 covers 15 residues. CDR1 MGHRA and CDR2 YSYEKL come from the germline V gene. Trimming left V 6 bases short and J 7 bases short, with 21 bases between. Assay: immunoSEQ multiplex PCR; the TCRdb copy retains only in-frame clones and omits some. The sample consists of around 34,000 clones, approximately 87% of them appearing once. V usage is TRBV4-1 and J usage is TRBJ1-1; D unresolved. The specimen comprised PBMCs, sampled before nivolumab (anti-PD-1) treatment. The clonotype comes from a person aged 40 to 85 with oral cavity squamous cell carcinoma. The CDR3 DNA reads TGCGCCAGCAGGCGAGGCCTGACTCGGGAGGGTGAAGCTTTCTTT. It encodes CASRRGLTREGEAFF.